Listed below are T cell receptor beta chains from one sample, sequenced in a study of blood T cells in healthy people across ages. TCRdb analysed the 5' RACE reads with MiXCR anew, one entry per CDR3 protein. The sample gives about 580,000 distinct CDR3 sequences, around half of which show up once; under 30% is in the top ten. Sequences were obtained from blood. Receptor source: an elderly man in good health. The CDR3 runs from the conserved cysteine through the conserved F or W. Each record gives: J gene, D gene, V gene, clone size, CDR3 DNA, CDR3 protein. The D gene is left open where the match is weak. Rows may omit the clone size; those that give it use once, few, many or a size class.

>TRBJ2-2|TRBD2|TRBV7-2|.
TGTGCCAGCAGCAGGTATCCTAGCGGGAGAACCTCCGGGGAGCTGTTTTTT
CASSRYPSGRTSGELFF
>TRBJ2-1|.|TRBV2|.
TGTGCCAGCAGATCCAGGGGCCGCAGCTCCTACAATGAGCAGTTCTTC
CASRSRGRSSYNEQFF
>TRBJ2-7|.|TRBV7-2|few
TGTGCCAGCAGCTTTGGGGTCCTAAGCTCCTACGAGCAGTACTTC
CASSFGVLSSYEQYF
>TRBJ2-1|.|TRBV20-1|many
TGCAGTGCTAGAGATATGAGTTGGGGCTATGAGCAGTTCTTC
CSARDMSWGYEQFF
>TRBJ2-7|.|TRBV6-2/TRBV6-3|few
TGTGCCAGCAGTACGGTCTTCTACGAGCAGTACTTC
CASSTVFYEQYF
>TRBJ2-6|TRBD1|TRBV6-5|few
TGTGCCAGCAGTTTAGGGGGCGGATTTGTATTTGGGGCCAACGTCCTGACTTTC
CASSLGGGFVFGANVLTF
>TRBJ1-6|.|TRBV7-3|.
TGTGCCAGCAGCTTATCCGCGCCCCAACAGGCTTCACTCCTCCACTTT
CASSLSAPQQASLLHF
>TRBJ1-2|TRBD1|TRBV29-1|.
TGCAGCGTTGAGGTACAGGGGGCTGTCTATGGCTACACCTTC
CSVEVQGAVYGYTF
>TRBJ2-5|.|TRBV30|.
TGTGCCTCCACGGGTCCTCCAAATATCCAAGAGACCCAGTACTTC
CASTGPPNIQETQYF
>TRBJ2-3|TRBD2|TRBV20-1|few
TGCAGTGCTAGAGTAACTAGCGGGAGGCAAGATACGCAGTATTTT
CSARVTSGRQDTQYF
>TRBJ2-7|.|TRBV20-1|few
TGCAGTGCTAGAGTTGAGGGAGAGCAGTACTTC
CSARVEGEQYF
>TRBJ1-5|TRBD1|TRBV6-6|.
TGTGCCAGCACTCTTGGGACAGTCAATCAGCCCCAGCATTTT
CASTLGTVNQPQHF
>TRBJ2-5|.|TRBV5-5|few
TGTGCCAGCAGCGTATCCGTAGAGGAGACCCAGTACTTC
CASSVSVEETQYF
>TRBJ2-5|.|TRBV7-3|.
TGTGCCAGCAGCCGTGCCGGCCTGGGTGTCACCCAAGAGACCCAGTACTTC
CASSRAGLGVTQETQYF
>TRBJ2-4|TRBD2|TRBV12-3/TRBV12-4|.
TGTGCCAGCAGTTTGTCACAGGCGGGGGACATTCAGTACTTC
CASSLSQAGDIQYF
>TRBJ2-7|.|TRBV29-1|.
TGCAGCGTTGCTCGTTTGGGCGAGCAGTACTTC
CSVARLGEQYF
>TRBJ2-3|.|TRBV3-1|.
TGTGCCAGCAGCCAAATTAGAGATACGCAGTATTTT
CASSQIRDTQYF
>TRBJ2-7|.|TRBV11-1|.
TGTGCCAGCAGCCCCATGTGGGGCGGGGGACAATACAATGAGCAGTACTTC
CASSPMWGGGQYNEQYF
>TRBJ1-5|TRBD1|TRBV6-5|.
TGTGCCAGCAGCAGAACCGGGACAGGTCGTCAGCCCCAGCATTTT
CASSRTGTGRQPQHF
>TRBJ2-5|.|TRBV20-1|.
TGCAGTGCTAGAGATCCACAATCAGGAGAGACCCAGTACTTC
CSARDPQSGETQYF
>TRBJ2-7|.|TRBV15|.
TGTGCCACCAGCAGAGAACGTTTGGACGACAATGAGCAGTACTTC
CATSRERLDDNEQYF
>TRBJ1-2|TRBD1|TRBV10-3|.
TGTGCCATCAGTGAGTCTGAGACAGGGGGCGGCTACACCTTC
CAISESETGGGYTF
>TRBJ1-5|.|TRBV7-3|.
TGTGCCAGCAGCACTCGGCCCAGGGAGAGTCAGCCCCAGCATTTT
CASSTRPRESQPQHF
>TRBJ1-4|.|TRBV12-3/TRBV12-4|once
TGTGCCAGCAGAATGACAGGAACCTCTCAAAAACTGTTTTTT
CASRMTGTSQKLFF
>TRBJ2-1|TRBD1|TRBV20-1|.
TGCAGTGCCCGGACAGGGGTCGGGCCCTACAATGAGCAGTTCTTC
CSARTGVGPYNEQFF
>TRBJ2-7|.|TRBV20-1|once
TGCAGTGCTGATCGACAGGAGTCCTACGAGCAGTACTTC
CSADRQESYEQYF
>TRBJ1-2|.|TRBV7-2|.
TGTGCCAGCAGCACGTATTTGGGGGGGGCGGAGGGCTACACCTTC
CASSTYLGGAEGYTF
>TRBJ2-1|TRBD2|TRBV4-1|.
TGCGCCAGCAGCCAAGGGACTAGCGGCTCCTACAATGAGCAGTTCTTC
CASSQGTSGSYNEQFF
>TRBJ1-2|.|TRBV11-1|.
TGTGCCAGCAGCTTAGGGGGCAGGCTCGGCTACACCTTC
CASSLGGRLGYTF
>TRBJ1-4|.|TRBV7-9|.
TGTGCCAGCAACCGGGACGGAAGTAATGAAAAACTGTTTTTT
CASNRDGSNEKLFF
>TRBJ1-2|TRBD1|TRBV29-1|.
TGCAGCGTTGGGCCGAGACAGGGAAACTATGGCTACACCTTC
CSVGPRQGNYGYTF
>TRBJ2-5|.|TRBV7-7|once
TGTGCTAGCAGCACATACGTGGGAGAGACCCAGTACTTC
CASSTYVGETQYF
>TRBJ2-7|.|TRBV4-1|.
TGCGCCAGCAGCCAAGGCTCGGTGTTCGGGGTTCGGCCCCAGTACTTC
CASSQGSVFGVRPQYF
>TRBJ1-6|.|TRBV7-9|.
TGTGCCAGCAGCTCCCGGGGGTCGCCGAATTCACCCCTCCACTTT
CASSSRGSPNSPLHF
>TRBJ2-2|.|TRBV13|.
TGTGCCAGCAGCCAATTGGGCCTTAACACCGGGGAGCTGTTTTTT
CASSQLGLNTGELFF
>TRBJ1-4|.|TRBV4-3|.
TGCGCCAGCAGCCAAGGGGTGGAGCCAGGACCCACTGGACGTGAAAAACTGTTTTTT
CASSQGVEPGPTGREKLFF
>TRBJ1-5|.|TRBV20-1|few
TGCAGTGCTAAGGCCCAGCTCAATCAGCCCCAGCATTTT
CSAKAQLNQPQHF
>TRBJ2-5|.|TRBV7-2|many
TGTGCCAGCAGCTTATCGAGGGGCCAAGAGACCCAGTACTTC
CASSLSRGQETQYF
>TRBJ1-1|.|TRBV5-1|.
TGCGCCAGCAGCTTTAAGGGGGTGAGCACTGAAGCTTTCTTT
CASSFKGVSTEAFF
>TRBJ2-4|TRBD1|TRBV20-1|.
TGCAGTGCTCCGGGACAGGGGGTTGTAGCCAAAAACATTCAGTACTTC
CSAPGQGVVAKNIQYF
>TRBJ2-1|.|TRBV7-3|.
TGTGCCAGCAGCTTAGCGGCAGGGGACCACAAGGAGCAGTTCTTC
CASSLAAGDHKEQFF
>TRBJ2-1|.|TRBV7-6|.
TGTGCCAGCAGCTTAGGTAGCCGGGATGAGCAGTTCTTC
CASSLGSRDEQFF
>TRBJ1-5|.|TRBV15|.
TGTGCCACTGCCTGGGGCAATCAGCCCCAGCATTTT
CATAWGNQPQHF
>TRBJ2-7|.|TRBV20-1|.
TGCAGTGCCCTCCTGGACACGACCTACGAGCAGTACTTC
CSALLDTTYEQYF
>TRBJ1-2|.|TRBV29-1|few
TGCAGCGTTAGCCCAGGGGTGGACTATGGCTACACCTTC
CSVSPGVDYGYTF
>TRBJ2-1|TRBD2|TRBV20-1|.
TGCAGTGTTCAAACTAGCGGCGGGGGATGGTACAATGAGCAGTTCTTC
CSVQTSGGGWYNEQFF
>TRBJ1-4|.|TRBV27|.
TGTGCCAGCAGTCCCCTAAGAGGGGGTGGCGAAAAACTGTTTTTT
CASSPLRGGGEKLFF
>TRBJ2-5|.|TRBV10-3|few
TGTGCCATCAGTGAGTCGAGTGGGACCGAGACCCAGTACTTC
CAISESSGTETQYF
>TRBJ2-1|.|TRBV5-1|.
TGCGCCAGCAGCTTGGTTTTTGGCTCCTACAATAAGCAGTTCTTC
CASSLVFGSYNKQFF
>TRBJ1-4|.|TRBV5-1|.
TGCGCCAGCAGCCAAACACAGGGAGCTAATGAAAAACTGTTTTTT
CASSQTQGANEKLFF
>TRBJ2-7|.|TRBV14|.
TGTGCCAGCAGCGTACAACCGAGCTCCTACGAGCAGTACTTC
CASSVQPSSYEQYF
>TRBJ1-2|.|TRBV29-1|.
TGCAGCGTTGTGAACGAAAACTATGGCTACACCTTC
CSVVNENYGYTF
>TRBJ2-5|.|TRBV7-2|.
TGTGCCAGCAGCGGGCGGGCTCAAGAGACCCAGTACTTC
CASSGRAQETQYF
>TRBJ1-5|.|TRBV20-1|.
TGCAGTGCTAGAGATCCAGGTCCGGCGGGAAATCAGCCCCGGCATTTT
CSARDPGPAGNQPRHF
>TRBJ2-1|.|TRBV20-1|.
TGCAGTGTCCGCCTCCCTCGCTCCTACAATGAGCAGTTCTTC
CSVRLPRSYNEQFF